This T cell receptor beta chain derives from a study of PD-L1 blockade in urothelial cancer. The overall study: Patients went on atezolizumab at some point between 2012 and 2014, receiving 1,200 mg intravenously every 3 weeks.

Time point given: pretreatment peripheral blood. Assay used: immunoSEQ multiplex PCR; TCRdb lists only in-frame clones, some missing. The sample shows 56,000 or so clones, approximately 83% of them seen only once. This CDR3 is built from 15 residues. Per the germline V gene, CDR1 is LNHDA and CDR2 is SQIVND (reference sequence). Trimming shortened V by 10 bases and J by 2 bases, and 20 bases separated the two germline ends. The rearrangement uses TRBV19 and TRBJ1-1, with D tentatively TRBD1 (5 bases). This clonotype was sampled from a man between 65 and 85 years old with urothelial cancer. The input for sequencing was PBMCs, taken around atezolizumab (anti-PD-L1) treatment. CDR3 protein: CATTPWGGANTEAFF. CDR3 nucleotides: TGTGCCACCACCCCCTGGGGAGGGGCCAACACTGAAGCTTTCTTT.